These T cell receptor beta chains were read from a single sample in a study of blood T cell repertoires in COVID-19. Measured with immunoSEQ multiplex PCR; TCRdb has only the in-frame clones, and not every one. The sample shows fewer than 90,000 clones, roughly nine tenths of them seen only once. Material: peripheral blood. The receptor source for this set is a man at least 80 years old in a cohort sampled during active COVID-19. Both conserved end residues are part of each CDR3. A D gene is named only where the DNA matches it firmly.

d_call: -; v_call: TRBV4-3; j_call: TRBJ1-6; cdr3_nt: TGCGCCAGCAGCCAACGATACGAAGGGGCAGCTGGGGTGGGTTCACCCCTCCACTTT; cdr3_aa: CASSQRYEGAAGVGSPLHF
d_call: -; v_call: TRBV29-1; j_call: TRBJ2-3; cdr3_nt: TGCAGCCCCTCGGGGGTAGGGGGCCCCGCAGATACGCAGTATTTT; cdr3_aa: CSPSGVGGPADTQYF
d_call: -; v_call: TRBV5-1; j_call: TRBJ1-4; cdr3_nt: TGCGCCAGCAAAAACCTCGGGGATAAGACGGAAAAACTGTTTTTT; cdr3_aa: CASKNLGDKTEKLFF
d_call: -; v_call: TRBV11-2; j_call: TRBJ1-1; cdr3_nt: TGTGCCAGCAGCCGCCAAAGCCTGACTGAAGCTTTCTTT; cdr3_aa: CASSRQSLTEAFF
d_call: -; v_call: TRBV28; j_call: TRBJ2-2; cdr3_nt: TGTGCCAGCGTTTCGGAGGGAGGATTCACCGGGGAGCTGTTTTTT; cdr3_aa: CASVSEGGFTGELFF
d_call: TRBD1; v_call: TRBV3-1/TRBV3-2; j_call: TRBJ1-6; cdr3_nt: TGTGCCAGCAGCCAGGAGGGACAGGGGGGATCACCCCTCCACTTT; cdr3_aa: CASSQEGQGGSPLHF
d_call: TRBD1; v_call: TRBV6-1; j_call: TRBJ1-5; cdr3_nt: TGTGCCAGCAGTGTAGTGGGACAGGGGGCTTACCAGCCCCAGCATTTT; cdr3_aa: CASSVVGQGAYQPQHF
d_call: -; v_call: TRBV5-6; j_call: TRBJ1-5; cdr3_nt: TGTGCCAGCAGCTTTATGGGAGGTCAGCCCCAGCATTTT; cdr3_aa: CASSFMGGQPQHF
d_call: TRBD2; v_call: TRBV6-2/TRBV6-3; j_call: TRBJ2-1; cdr3_nt: TGTGCCAGCAGTTACCGCCGACCCCTAGCGGGGGGATACAATGAGCAGTTCTTC; cdr3_aa: CASSYRRPLAGGYNEQFF
d_call: -; v_call: TRBV3-1/TRBV3-2; j_call: TRBJ2-3; cdr3_nt: TGTGCCAGCAGCCCGTCTCGCACAGATACGCAGTATTTT; cdr3_aa: CASSPSRTDTQYF
d_call: -; v_call: TRBV28; j_call: TRBJ2-3; cdr3_nt: TGTGCCAGCAGTGGGGACACCGAGTTCCTTAATACGCAGTATTTT; cdr3_aa: CASSGDTEFLNTQYF
d_call: TRBD1; v_call: TRBV25-1; j_call: TRBJ2-4; cdr3_nt: TGTGCCAGTCAGGGGGCTGGGGCCAAAAACATTCAGTACTTC; cdr3_aa: CASQGAGAKNIQYF
d_call: -; v_call: TRBV5-1; j_call: TRBJ2-6; cdr3_nt: TGCGCCAGCAGACAGGGTATCCTCTCTGGGGCCAACGTCCTGACTTTC; cdr3_aa: CASRQGILSGANVLTF
d_call: -; v_call: TRBV5-5; j_call: TRBJ2-5; cdr3_nt: TGTGCCAGCAGCTCGGGAGTGGACCAAGAGACCCAGTACTTC; cdr3_aa: CASSSGVDQETQYF
d_call: -; v_call: TRBV21-1; j_call: TRBJ2-2; cdr3_nt: TGTGCCAGCTCGACAGGGGGCGCGAACACCGGGGAGCTGTTTTTT; cdr3_aa: CASSTGGANTGELFF
d_call: -; v_call: TRBV2; j_call: TRBJ1-5; cdr3_nt: TGTGCCAGCAGTAATGGGGAGTTCAATCAGCCCCAGCATTTT; cdr3_aa: CASSNGEFNQPQHF
d_call: -; v_call: TRBV5-4; j_call: TRBJ2-7; cdr3_nt: TGTGCCAGCAGCTCCCCGGGGTCCTCCTACGAGCAGTACTTC; cdr3_aa: CASSSPGSSYEQYF
d_call: TRBD1; v_call: TRBV18; j_call: TRBJ1-1; cdr3_nt: TGTGCCAGCTCATATGACAGGGGAGGGACAGGCACTGAAGCTTTCTTT; cdr3_aa: CASSYDRGGTGTEAFF
d_call: TRBD1; v_call: TRBV29-1; j_call: TRBJ1-1; cdr3_nt: TGCAGCGTTATACCCCAGGGGGTCCGCATGAACACTGAAGCTTTCTTT; cdr3_aa: CSVIPQGVRMNTEAFF
d_call: -; v_call: TRBV20-1; j_call: TRBJ1-2; cdr3_nt: TGCAGTGCTAGTCGGGGAGCCGGGGATGGCTACACCTTC; cdr3_aa: CSASRGAGDGYTF
d_call: -; v_call: TRBV7-9; j_call: TRBJ1-6; cdr3_nt: TGTGCCAGCAGCTTAAGGGGTGGGAATTCACCCCTCCACTTT; cdr3_aa: CASSLRGGNSPLHF
d_call: -; v_call: TRBV5-5; j_call: TRBJ2-1; cdr3_nt: TGTGCCAGCAGCTTGGCCGTAATGGCTAGAGGGTACAATGAGCAGTTCTTC; cdr3_aa: CASSLAVMARGYNEQFF
d_call: TRBD2; v_call: TRBV7-9; j_call: TRBJ2-3; cdr3_nt: TGTGCCAGCAGCCCGATGCGGACTAGGGGCACAGATACGCAGTATTTT; cdr3_aa: CASSPMRTRGTDTQYF
d_call: TRBD1; v_call: TRBV18; j_call: TRBJ2-5; cdr3_nt: TGTGCCAGCTCACCGGGACAGGGGATGGAGACCCAGTACTTC; cdr3_aa: CASSPGQGMETQYF
d_call: TRBD1; v_call: TRBV7-9; j_call: TRBJ1-5; cdr3_nt: TGTGCCAGCAGCTTTGACAGGGGGGCAAAACAGCCCCAGCATTTT; cdr3_aa: CASSFDRGAKQPQHF
d_call: -; v_call: TRBV18; j_call: TRBJ2-1; cdr3_nt: TGTGCCAGCTCATCTGGGACTTTCAACAATGAGCAGTTCTTC; cdr3_aa: CASSSGTFNNEQFF